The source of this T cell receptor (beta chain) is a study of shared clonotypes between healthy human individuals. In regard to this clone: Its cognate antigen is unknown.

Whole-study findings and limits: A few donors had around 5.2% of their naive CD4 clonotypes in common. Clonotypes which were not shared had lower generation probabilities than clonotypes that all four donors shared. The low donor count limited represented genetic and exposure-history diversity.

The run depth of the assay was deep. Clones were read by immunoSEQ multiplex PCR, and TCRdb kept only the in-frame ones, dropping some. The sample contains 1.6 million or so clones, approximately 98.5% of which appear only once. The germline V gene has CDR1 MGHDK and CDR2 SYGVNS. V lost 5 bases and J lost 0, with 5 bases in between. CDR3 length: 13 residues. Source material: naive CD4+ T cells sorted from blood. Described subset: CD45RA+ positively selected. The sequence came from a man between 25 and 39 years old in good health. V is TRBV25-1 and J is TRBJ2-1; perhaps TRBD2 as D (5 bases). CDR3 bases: TGTGCCAGCAGTCTAGCCTCCTACAATGAGCAGTTCTTC. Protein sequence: CASSLASYNEQFF.